These 6 T cell receptor beta chains were all obtained from the same sample, sequenced in a study of spatial heterogeneity in lung cancer. TCRdb recomputed calls from the 5' RACE reads with MiXCR, one row per CDR3 protein. The sample has roughly 9,200 distinct CDR3 sequences, around a quarter seen once. Time point of the sample: blood at routine non-recurrence follow-up after resection. Sequenced here: PBMCs, sampled at follow-up. These receptors all come from a female donor with early-stage non-small cell lung cancer.

The chain combines TRBV7-2 with TRBJ2-4; 7 positions match TRBD2. The CDR3 is 17 amino acids. The germline V gene encodes CDR1 SGHTA and CDR2 FQGNSA. V lost 4 bases to trimming and J lost 0 bases; unmatched junction nucleotides: 9. The CDR3 is CASSSGGVVPAKNIQYF. DNA of the CDR3: TGTGCCAGCAGCTCGGGGGGTGTTGTCCCAGCCAAAAACATTCAGTACTTC.

The chain recombines TRBV7-2 with TRBJ2-1, with 12 bases aligning to TRBD2. Germline V gene sequence: CDR1 SGHTA, CDR2 FQGNSA. V shed 5 bases and J 5 bases; nucleotides not matched to a gene: 7. The CDR3 loop spans 16 amino acids. The chain's CDR3 is CASSPMGLAGDNEQFF. The DNA for the CDR3 is TGTGCCAGCAGCCCCATGGGACTAGCGGGCGACAATGAGCAGTTCTTC.

This clonotype was found a few times. The CDR3 DNA reads as TGCAGCGCCGGGACTAGTGGCTACACCTTC. Amino acids: CSAGTSGYTF. The V call is TRBV29-1, the J call TRBJ1-2, with D possibly matching TRBD1 (5 bases). The ends were cut back, 7 bases at V and 7 bases at J, with 10 bases in the middle. This CDR3 contains 10 residues. Germline lookup yields CDR1 SQVTM and CDR2 ANQGSEA.

The chain has TRBV5-1 and TRBJ2-3; D unresolved. The CDR3 is 14 residues long. V lost 3 bases to trimming and J lost 3 bases, with 11 bases between them. Germline-derived CDR1 and CDR2 are SGHRS and YFSETQ. CDR3 DNA: TGCGCCAGCAGCTCCCCAGGAGTAACAGATACGCAGTATTTT. Translated: CASSSPGVTDTQYF.

The chain employs TRBV20-1 and TRBJ2-1; D may be TRBD2 (5 bases). The V gene's germline CDR1 is DFQATT and CDR2 SNEGSKA (reference sequence). Deletions cut 1 base from V and 1 base from J, with 17 bases between. The CDR3 covers 17 residues. CDR3 sequence reads: CSARGELGRRSYNEQFF. In DNA, the CDR3 is TGCAGTGCTAGAGGGGAGCTTGGGCGGAGGTCCTACAATGAGCAGTTCTTC.

The V and J genes are TRBV5-4 and TRBJ2-3, with 8 bases fitting TRBD2. CDR1 and CDR2 from the germline V gene are SGHNT and YYREEE (reference sequence). The CDR3 is 15 residues long. V dropped 4 bases and J dropped 4; count of bases not matched to a gene: 8. CDR3 coding DNA: TGTGCCAGCAGCGGCACTAGCGGCCTCCCAGATACGCAGTATTTT. Protein product: CASSGTSGLPDTQYF.